This TCR beta chain was sequenced for a study of T cells after posttransplantation cyclophosphamide. Details on this clone: As yet, its antigen is unknown.

Study-wide findings and caveats: Donor CD8+ memory clones often dominated recipient blood repertoires at later times. Recipient CMV seropositivity and CMV reactivation strongly tracked TRB clonality. TRB overlap between skin or GI tissue T cells and blood was limited.

The naive gate required viable CD3+CD4+ or CD3+CD8+ cells with CCR7+CD45RA+CD45RO-CD95-CD27+CD28+ phenotype. This related bone marrow graft donor gave peripheral blood on the day of marrow donation. Profiling relied on immunoSEQ multiplex PCR, and the TCRdb table lists in-frame clones only, not all of them. Seen here are fewer than 40,000 clones, about 93% observed once, and the top ten hold just under 0.25%. Trimming pared 4 bases from V and 3 bases from J, leaving 13 bases between. Germline CDR1 and CDR2: SGHAT and FQNNGV. The CDR3 contains 14 residues. The chain joins TRBV11-2 to TRBJ2-7; D possibly corresponds to TRBD2 (5 bases). The TCR was taken from a woman aged 60-75 years in good health, CMV-negative, and a related stem cell transplant donor. Material: naive CD4+ T cells sorted from PBMCs. CDR3 residues: CASSSVQRHYEQYF. The CDR3 DNA reads TGTGCCAGCAGCTCGGTGCAGCGGCACTACGAGCAGTACTTC. Supplemented by reference TRBV11-2 and TRBJ2-7, the full variable domain reads EAGVAQSPRYKIIEKRQSVAFWCNPISGHATLYWYQQILGQGPKLLIQFQNNGVVDDSQLPKDRFSAERLKGVDSTLKIQPAKLEDSAVYLCASSSVQRHYEQYFGPGTRLTVT.